Following are 14 T cell receptor beta chains from one sample sequenced in a study of cytomegalovirus exposure and HLA in healthy donors. Assay: immunoSEQ multiplex PCR; the TCRdb copy retains only in-frame clones and omits some. The data contain about 200,000 clones, 87% of them singletons. The sample consisted of PBMCs. The receptors derive from a woman under 30 in good health and CMV-seropositive.

This clone was counted once. The V call is TRBV4-1, the J call TRBJ2-2; TRBD2 matches 8 bases. The CDR3 loop spans 18 amino acids. V trimming: 0 bases; J trimming: 3 bases; junction bases outside the gene matches: 9. The germline V gene encodes CDR1 MGHRA and CDR2 YSYEKL. The CDR3 loop is CASSQDPSGSTYTGELFF. CDR3 sequence (DNA): TGCGCCAGCAGCCAAGACCCAAGCGGGAGTACCTACACCGGGGAGCTGTTTTTT.

This clone came up a few times. The chain has TRBV7-9 and TRBJ2-7; TRBD2 matches 8 bases. The CDR3 contains 16 residues. Looked up from germline, CDR1 is SEHNR and CDR2 is FQNEAQ (reference sequence). Trimming removed 5 bases from V and 2 bases from J; junction bases left unmatched: 11. CDR3 in DNA: TGTGCCAGCAGCCCCGATAGCGGGAAACAACCCTACGAGCAGTACTTC. Its translation: CASSPDSGKQPYEQYF.

The V gene is TRBV9, the J gene TRBJ2-2; a possible D gene is TRBD1 (6 bases). CDR1 is SGDLS, CDR2 YYNGEE, per germline. The CDR3 covers 15 residues. V was shortened by 4 bases and J by 6 bases, with 16 bases between the two germline ends. CDR3 sequence reads: CASSPGTISPGELFF. For the CDR3, the DNA is TGTGCCAGCAGCCCCGGGACAATCAGCCCCGGGGAGCTGTTTTTT. Complete variable domain (other parts from reference TRBV9 and TRBJ2-2): DSGVTQTPKHLITATGQRVTLRCSPRSGDLSVYWYQQSLDQGLQFLIQYYNGEERAKGNILERFSAQQFPDLHSELNLSSLELGDSALYFCASSPGTISPGELFFGEGSRLTVL.

The chain carries TRBV7-8 and TRBJ1-4, with D possibly matching TRBD1 (6 bases). The germline CDR1 and CDR2 sequences are SGHVS and FQNEAQ. This CDR3 has 12 residues. Trimming removed 5 bases at V and 7 bases at J, with 8 bases between. For the CDR3, the DNA is TGTGCCAGCAGCCGGACAGCTGAAAAACTGTTTTTT. Translated: CASSRTAEKLFF. Looking up the rest from reference TRBV7-8 and TRBJ1-4 gives the full variable domain: GAGVSQSPRYKVAKRGQDVALRCDPISGHVSLFWYQQALGQGPEFLTYFQNEAQLDKSGLPSDRFFAERPEGSVSTLKIQRTQQEDSAVYLCASSRTAEKLFFGSGTQLSVL.

This clone was picked up one time. The chain couples TRBV6-5 to TRBJ2-1; 7 nucleotides align to TRBD2. CDR1 is MNHEY, CDR2 SVGAGI, per germline. The CDR3 has 14 amino acids. The V gene end was trimmed by 6 bases and the J gene end by 0 bases; junction bases not matched to a gene: 2. CDR3 DNA sequence: TGTGCCAGCAGCCGGACTAGCTCCTACAATGAGCAGTTCTTC. This encodes CASSRTSSYNEQFF.

This chain connects TRBV2 to TRBJ2-3, with unresolved D. The CDR3 length is 18 residues. Germline V gene sequence: CDR1 SNHLY, CDR2 FYNNEI. V lost 0 bases and J lost 0, with 16 bases in between. The DNA for the CDR3 is TGTGCCAGCAGTGAAGCCCCTTCGTTTGGCCCCAGCACAGATACGCAGTATTTT. Protein: CASSEAPSFGPSTDTQYF.

Written as DNA, the CDR3 is TGTGCCAGCACACAGGGACTAGCCTCCTACGAGCAGTACTTC. Protein product: CASTQGLASYEQYF. This chain links TRBV6-5 with TRBJ2-7, with TRBD2 identical over 9 bases. Per germline, CDR1 MNHEY and CDR2 SVGAGI. Trimming took 7 bases from V and 0 from J; bases not matched to a gene: 4. The CDR3 is 14 residues long.

The chain is built from TRBV5-1 and TRBJ2-3; 13 bases map to TRBD2. V lost 4 bases and J lost 4; bases outside the gene matches: 6. The CDR3 runs 16 residues. The V gene's germline CDR1 is SGHRS and CDR2 YFSETQ. The CDR3: CASSLGLAGVADTQYF. The CDR3 DNA is TGCGCCAGCAGCCTAGGACTAGCGGGAGTGGCAGATACGCAGTATTTT.

The V call is TRBV27, the J call TRBJ2-1, with a tentative D call TRBD2 (5 bases). This CDR3 is 14 amino acids long. V was trimmed by 7 bases and J by 4 bases, leaving 14 bases between them. From germline, CDR1 is MNHEY and CDR2 SMNVEV (reference sequence). The CDR3 loop reads CASTPDFAYNEQFF. The CDR3, as DNA: TGTGCCAGCACCCCGGACTTCGCTTACAATGAGCAGTTCTTC.

V is TRBV13 and J is TRBJ2-7, with D possibly being TRBD1 (6 bases). With 8 bases removed from V and 0 bases from J, the gap between germline ends came to 17 bases. CDR1 is PRHDT and CDR2 is FYEKMQ in the germline V gene (reference sequence). The CDR3 loop spans 15 amino acids. DNA of the CDR3: TGTGCCAGCGGGGACACCTACCGGGGCTCCTACGAGCAGTACTTC. Encoded protein: CASGDTYRGSYEQYF.

This clone occurred a few times. The chain couples TRBV10-3 to TRBJ1-5; possibly TRBD1 for D (6 bases). Trimming took off 4 bases at V and 0 bases at J, with 7 bases between the two ends. Germline CDR1 ENHRY, CDR2 SYGVKD. This CDR3 spans 14 amino acids. In nucleotides, the CDR3 is TGTGCCATCAGTGGGACAGTTAGCAATCAGCCCCAGCATTTT. This codes for CAISGTVSNQPQHF.

This clone was counted a single time. This sequence joins TRBV30 and TRBJ2-5; 8 bases map to TRBD1. The CDR3 consists of 15 residues. Germline trimming cut 1 base from V and 3 bases from J; bases unmatched to any gene: 7. Per germline, CDR1 GTSNPN and CDR2 SVGIG (reference sequence). The DNA of the CDR3 is TGTGCCTGGAGTGCCACACAGGGGGGAGAAGAGACCCAGTACTTC. It yields the protein CAWSATQGGEETQYF.

The rearrangement links TRBV9 to TRBJ2-3; 8 bases agree with TRBD1. The CDR3 has 14 residues. Germline CDR1 SGDLS, CDR2 YYNGEE. V was pared by 4 bases and J by 6 bases, with 7 bases of the junction left unmatched. The CDR3 DNA sequence: TGTGCCAGCAGCCCACTCAGGGGGCAGGATACGCAGTATTTT. Its protein product is CASSPLRGQDTQYF.

This clone has more than one count but fewer than ten. The V and J genes are TRBV10-2 and TRBJ1-5; 8 bases map to TRBD1. The germline gives CDR1 WSHSY, CDR2 SAAADI. Trimming cost V 4 bases and J 4 bases; bases outside gene matches: 9. The CDR3 sequence is 16 residues long. This CDR3 is CASSGTGSWRNQPQHF. The CDR3 DNA reads TGCGCCAGCAGTGGGACAGGGAGTTGGAGGAATCAGCCCCAGCATTTT.